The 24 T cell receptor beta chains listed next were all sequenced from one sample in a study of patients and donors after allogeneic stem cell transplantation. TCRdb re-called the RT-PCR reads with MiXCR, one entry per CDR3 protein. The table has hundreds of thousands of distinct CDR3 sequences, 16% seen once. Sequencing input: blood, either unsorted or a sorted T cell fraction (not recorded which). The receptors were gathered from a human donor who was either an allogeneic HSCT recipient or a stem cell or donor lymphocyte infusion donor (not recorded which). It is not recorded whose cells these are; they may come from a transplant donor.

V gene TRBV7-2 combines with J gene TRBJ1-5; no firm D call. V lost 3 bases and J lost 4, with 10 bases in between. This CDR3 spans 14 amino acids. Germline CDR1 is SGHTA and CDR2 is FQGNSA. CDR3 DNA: TGTGCCAGCAGCTTCGCACAGCTAAATCAGCCCCAGCATTTT. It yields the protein CASSFAQLNQPQHF.

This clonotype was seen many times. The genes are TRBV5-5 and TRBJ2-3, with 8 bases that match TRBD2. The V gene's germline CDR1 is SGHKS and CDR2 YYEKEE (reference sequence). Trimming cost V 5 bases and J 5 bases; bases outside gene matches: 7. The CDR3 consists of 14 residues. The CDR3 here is CASRLPGGGDTQYF. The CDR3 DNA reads TGTGCCAGCAGACTTCCCGGGGGGGGAGATACGCAGTATTTT.

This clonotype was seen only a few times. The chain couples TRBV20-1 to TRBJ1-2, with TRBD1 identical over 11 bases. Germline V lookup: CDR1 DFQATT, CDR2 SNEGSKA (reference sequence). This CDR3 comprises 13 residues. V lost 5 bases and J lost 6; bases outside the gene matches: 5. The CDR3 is CSAPGTGGHGYTF. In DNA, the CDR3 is TGCAGTGCTCCCGGGACAGGGGGTCATGGCTACACCTTC.

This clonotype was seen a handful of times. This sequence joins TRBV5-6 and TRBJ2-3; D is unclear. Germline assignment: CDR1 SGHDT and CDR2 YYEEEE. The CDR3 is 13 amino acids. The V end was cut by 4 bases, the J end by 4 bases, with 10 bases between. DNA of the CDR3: TGTGCCAGCAGCCTCTCCCAGTCAGATACGCAGTATTTT. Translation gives CASSLSQSDTQYF. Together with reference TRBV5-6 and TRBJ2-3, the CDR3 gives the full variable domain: DAGVTQSPTHLIKTRGQQVTLRCSPKSGHDTVSWYQQALGQGPQFIFQYYEEEERQRGNFPDRFSGHQFPNYSSELNVNALLLGDSALYLCASSLSQSDTQYFGPGTRLTVL.

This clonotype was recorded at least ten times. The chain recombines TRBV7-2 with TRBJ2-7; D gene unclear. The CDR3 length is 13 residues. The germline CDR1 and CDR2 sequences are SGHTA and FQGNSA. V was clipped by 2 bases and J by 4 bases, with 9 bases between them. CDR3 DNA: TGTGCCAGCAGCTTAATGTACCGGTACGAGCAGTACTTC. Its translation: CASSLMYRYEQYF.

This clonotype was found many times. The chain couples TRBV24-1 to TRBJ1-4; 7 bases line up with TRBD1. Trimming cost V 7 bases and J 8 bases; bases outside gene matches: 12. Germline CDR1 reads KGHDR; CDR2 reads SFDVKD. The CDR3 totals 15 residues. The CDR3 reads CATSGGRDSKEKLFF. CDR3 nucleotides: TGTGCCACCAGCGGGGGCCGGGACAGTAAAGAAAAACTGTTTTTT.

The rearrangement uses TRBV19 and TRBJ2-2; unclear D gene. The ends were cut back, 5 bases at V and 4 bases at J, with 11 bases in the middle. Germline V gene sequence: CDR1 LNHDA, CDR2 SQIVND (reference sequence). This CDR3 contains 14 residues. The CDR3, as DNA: TGTGCCAGTAGTTGGGGTACGGGCACCGGGGAGCTGTTTTTT. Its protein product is CASSWGTGTGELFF.

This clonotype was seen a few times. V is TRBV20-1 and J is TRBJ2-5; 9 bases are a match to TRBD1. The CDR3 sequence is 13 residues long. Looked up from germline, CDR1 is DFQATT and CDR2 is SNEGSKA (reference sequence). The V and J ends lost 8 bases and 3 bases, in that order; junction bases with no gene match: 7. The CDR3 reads CSFRDRAKETQYF. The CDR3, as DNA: TGCAGTTTTAGGGACAGGGCGAAAGAGACCCAGTACTTC.

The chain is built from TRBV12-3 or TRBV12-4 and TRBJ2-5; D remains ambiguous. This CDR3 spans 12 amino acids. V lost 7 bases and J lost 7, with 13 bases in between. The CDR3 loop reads CASTPQKGTQYF. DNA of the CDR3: TGTGCCAGCACCCCCCAAAAGGGGACCCAGTACTTC.

CDR3 residues: CASSLGESSSYNEQFF. In DNA form, the CDR3 reads TGCGCCAGCAGCTTGGGGGAGTCCAGCTCCTACAATGAGCAGTTCTTC. The chain employs TRBV5-1 and TRBJ2-1; TRBD2 might be the D (5 bases). CDR3 length: 16 amino acids. The V gene lost 0 bases and the J gene lost 0 bases, with 10 bases spanning the gap. Germline assignment: CDR1 SGHRS and CDR2 YFSETQ.

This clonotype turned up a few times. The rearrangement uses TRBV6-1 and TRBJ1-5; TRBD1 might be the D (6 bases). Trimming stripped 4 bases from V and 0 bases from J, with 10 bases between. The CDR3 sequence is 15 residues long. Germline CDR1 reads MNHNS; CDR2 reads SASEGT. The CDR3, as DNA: TGTGCCAGCAGTGTGCCAGGGGATAGCAATCAGCCCCAGCATTTT. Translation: CASSVPGDSNQPQHF.

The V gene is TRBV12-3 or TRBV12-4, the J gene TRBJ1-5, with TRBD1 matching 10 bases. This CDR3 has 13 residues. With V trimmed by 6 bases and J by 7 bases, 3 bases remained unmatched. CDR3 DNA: TGTGCCAGCAGGACAGGGGGCGCACAGCCCCAGCATTTT. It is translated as CASRTGGAQPQHF.

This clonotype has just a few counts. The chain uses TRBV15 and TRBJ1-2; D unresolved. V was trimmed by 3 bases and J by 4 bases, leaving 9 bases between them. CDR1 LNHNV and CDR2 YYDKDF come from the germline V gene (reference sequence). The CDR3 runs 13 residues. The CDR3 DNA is TGTGCCACCAGCAGCGGAGCGTCCTATGGCTACACCTTC. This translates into CATSSGASYGYTF.

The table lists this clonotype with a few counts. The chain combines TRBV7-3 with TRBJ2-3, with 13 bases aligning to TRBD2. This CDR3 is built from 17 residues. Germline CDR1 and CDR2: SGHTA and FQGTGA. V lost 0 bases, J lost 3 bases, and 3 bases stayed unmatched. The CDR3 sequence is CASSLTGTSGATDTQYF. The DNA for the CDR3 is TGTGCCAGCAGCTTAACAGGGACTAGCGGGGCGACAGATACGCAGTATTTT.

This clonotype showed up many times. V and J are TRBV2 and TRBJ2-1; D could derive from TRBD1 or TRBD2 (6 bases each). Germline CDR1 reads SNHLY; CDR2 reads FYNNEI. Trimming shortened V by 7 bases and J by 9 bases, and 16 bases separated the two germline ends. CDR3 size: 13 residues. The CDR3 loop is CASTEGGAGEQFF. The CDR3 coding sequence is TGTGCCAGCACTGAGGGGGGCGCAGGTGAGCAGTTCTTC.

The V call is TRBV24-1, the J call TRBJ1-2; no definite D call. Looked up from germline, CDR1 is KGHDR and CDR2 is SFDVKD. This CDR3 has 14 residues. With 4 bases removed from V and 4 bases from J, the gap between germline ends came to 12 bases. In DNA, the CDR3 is TGTGCCACCAGTGACACAATGAGATTCTATGGCTACACCTTC. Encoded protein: CATSDTMRFYGYTF.

CDR3 coding DNA: TGTGCCAGCTCAATCGACAGGCTGACTGAAGCTTTCTTT. This translates into CASSIDRLTEAFF. The rearrangement joins TRBV18 to TRBJ1-1; D is possibly TRBD1 (6 bases). The CDR3 has 13 amino acids. Germline V CDR1 and CDR2: KGHSH, LQKENI. V lost 5 bases, J lost 5 bases, and 12 bases lay in between. Using reference TRBV18 and TRBJ1-1 for the parts outside the CDR3, the full variable domain is NAGVMQNPRHLVRRRGQEARLRCSPMKGHSHVYWYRQLPEEGLKFMVYLQKENIIDESGMPKERFSAEFPKEGPSILRIQQVVRGDSAAYFCASSIDRLTEAFFGQGTRLTVV.

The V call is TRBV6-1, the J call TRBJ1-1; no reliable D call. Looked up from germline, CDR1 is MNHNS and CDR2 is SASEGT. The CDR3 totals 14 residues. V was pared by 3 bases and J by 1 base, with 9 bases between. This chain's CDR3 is CASSETRSNTEAFF. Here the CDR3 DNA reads TGTGCCAGCAGTGAGACTAGGTCGAACACTGAAGCTTTCTTT.

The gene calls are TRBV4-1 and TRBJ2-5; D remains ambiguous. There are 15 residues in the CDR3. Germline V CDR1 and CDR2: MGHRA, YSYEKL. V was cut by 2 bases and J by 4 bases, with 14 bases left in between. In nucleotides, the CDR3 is TGCGCCAGCAGCCAATCCCCAGTGAGCACAGAGACCCAGTACTTC. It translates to CASSQSPVSTETQYF.

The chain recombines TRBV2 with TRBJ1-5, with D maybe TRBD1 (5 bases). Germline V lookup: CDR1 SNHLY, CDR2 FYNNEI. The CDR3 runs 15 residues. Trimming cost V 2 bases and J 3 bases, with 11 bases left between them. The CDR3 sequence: CASSEKGKVNQPQHF. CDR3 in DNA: TGTGCCAGCAGTGAAAAGGGGAAGGTCAATCAGCCCCAGCATTTT.

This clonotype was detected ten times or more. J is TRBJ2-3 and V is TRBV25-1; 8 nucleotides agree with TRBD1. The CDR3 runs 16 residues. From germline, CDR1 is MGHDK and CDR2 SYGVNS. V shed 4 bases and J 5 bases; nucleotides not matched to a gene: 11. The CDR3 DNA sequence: TGTGCCAGCAGTGCCCACCTAGGACAGGGAAAAGATACGCAGTATTTT. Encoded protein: CASSAHLGQGKDTQYF.

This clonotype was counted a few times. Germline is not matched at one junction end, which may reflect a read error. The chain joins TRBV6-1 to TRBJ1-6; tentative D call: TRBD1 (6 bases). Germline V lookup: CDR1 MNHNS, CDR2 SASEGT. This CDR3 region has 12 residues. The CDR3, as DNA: TGTGCCAGCAGTCGGGGGGACATTGGACCCTCTTTT. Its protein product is CASSRGDIGPSF.

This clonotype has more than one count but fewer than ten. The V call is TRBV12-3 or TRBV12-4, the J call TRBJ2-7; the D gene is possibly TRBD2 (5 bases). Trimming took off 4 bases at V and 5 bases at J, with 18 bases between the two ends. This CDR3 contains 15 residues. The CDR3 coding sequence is TGTGCCAGCAGTTCCCGGGCGCGGGCTGGCCACGAGCAGTACTTC. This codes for CASSSRARAGHEQYF.

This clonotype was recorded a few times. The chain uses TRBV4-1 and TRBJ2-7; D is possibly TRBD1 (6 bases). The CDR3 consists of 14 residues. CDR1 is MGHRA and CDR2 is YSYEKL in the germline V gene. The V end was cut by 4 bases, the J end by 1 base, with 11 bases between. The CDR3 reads CASSPKGVSYEQYF. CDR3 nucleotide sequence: TGCGCCAGCAGCCCCAAGGGGGTTTCCTACGAGCAGTACTTC.